The 3 T cell receptor beta chains given below trace back to one sample, sequenced in a study of blood T cell repertoires in COVID-19. The table came from immunoSEQ multiplex PCR; TCRdb's copy has only in-frame clones and leaves some out. The sample gives 150,000 to 200,000 clones, around 82% of which show up once; under 6.5% is in the top ten. Source material: PBMCs or T cells enriched from blood (not recorded which). These receptor sequences come from a woman aged 55 to 70 with acute COVID-19.

The chain uses TRBV6-5 and TRBJ1-5; D perhaps matches TRBD1 (6 bases). From germline, CDR1 is MNHEY and CDR2 SVGAGI. Trimming pared 7 bases from V and 4 bases from J, leaving 17 bases between. The CDR3 is 15 amino acids. CDR3 DNA: TGTGCCAGCATGCGCGCCCGGGACACAAATCAGCCCCAGCATTTT. Protein: CASMRARDTNQPQHF.

About this clone: The same CDR3 also results from other DNA sequences found in this sample. The chain joins TRBV30 to TRBJ1-6; D gene ambiguous. The ends were cut back, 1 base at V and 4 bases at J, with 5 bases in the middle. This CDR3 has 13 residues. Germline V CDR1 and CDR2: GTSNPN, SVGIG (reference sequence). CDR3 sequence: CAWSGTYNSPLHF. The CDR3 coding sequence is TGTGCCTGGAGTGGAACTTATAATTCACCCCTCCACTTT.

The rearrangement links TRBV24-1 to TRBJ1-2; 10 bases line up with TRBD1. This CDR3 is 14 amino acids long. Germline CDR1 is KGHDR and CDR2 is SFDVKD. Trimming cost V 4 bases and J 8 bases; bases outside gene matches: 6. CDR3 residues: CATSDWDRGYGYTF. As DNA, the CDR3 is TGTGCCACCAGTGACTGGGACAGGGGTTACGGCTACACCTTC.